These 20 T cell receptor beta chains were all obtained from the same sample, sequenced in a study of CD8+ T cells in alopecia areata. In each case, RNA was isolated and then reverse transcribed into cDNA as the sequencing template. The data were produced by immunoSEQ multiplex PCR, yet TCRdb's version contains in-frame clones alone and is incomplete. The sample yields 150,000 to 200,000 clones, around three fifths seen once. The treatment is: oral pan-JAK inhibitor, 5-10 mg twice daily. The source material was CD4+ T cells sorted from blood, sampled at week 4, from a patient treated with tofacitinib. These receptors all come from a human donor with alopecia areata.

This rearrangement joins TRBV30 to TRBJ1-5; D is undetermined. Germline loops: CDR1 GTSNPN, CDR2 SVGIG (reference sequence). V shed 5 bases and J shed 2 bases, with 13 bases lying between them. The CDR3 contains 14 residues. This chain's CDR3 is CAWGRGSGNQPQHF. The CDR3 region has the DNA TGTGCCTGGGGGAGAGGAAGTGGCAATCAGCCCCAGCATTTT.

This chain joins TRBV30 and TRBJ2-6, with a possible D match to TRBD1 (6 bases). CDR3 length: 15 residues. Looked up from germline, CDR1 is GTSNPN and CDR2 is SVGIG (reference sequence). V gave up 1 base and J gave up 4 bases, with 11 bases separating them. The CDR3 nucleotides read TGTGCCTGGAGTGGCCCAGGGGCAGGGGCCAACGTCCTGACTTTC. Translated: CAWSGPGAGANVLTF.

The chain joins TRBV7-2 to TRBJ1-4, with TRBD1 identical over 8 bases. Trimming removed 3 bases from V and 8 bases from J; junction bases left unmatched: 2. CDR1 SGHTA and CDR2 FQGNSA come from the germline V gene. This CDR3 comprises 13 residues. This chain's CDR3 is CASSFRQGEKLFF. DNA of the CDR3: TGTGCCAGCAGCTTTAGACAGGGGGAAAAACTGTTTTTT.

The J gene is TRBJ2-1, the V gene TRBV29-1; tentative D call: TRBD2 (6 bases). CDR3 size: 14 residues. The V end lost 4 bases, the J end lost 4 bases, and 14 bases lay between the germline ends. In germline, CDR1 is SQVTM, CDR2 ANQGSEA. For the CDR3, the DNA is TGCAGCGTTGTCGGGGAGGTGGCGTACAATGAGCAGTTCTTC. This codes for CSVVGEVAYNEQFF.

The chain combines TRBV29-1 with TRBJ2-5; 7 positions match TRBD1. V shed 6 bases and J 4 bases; nucleotides not matched to a gene: 5. The CDR3 contains 12 residues. Germline assignment: CDR1 SQVTM and CDR2 ANQGSEA. In DNA form, the CDR3 reads TGCAGCGTAAAGGGGGCGCGAGAGACCCAGTACTTC. This translates into CSVKGARETQYF. Full variable domain (remainder filled in from reference TRBV29-1 and TRBJ2-5): SAVISQKPSRDICQRGTSLTIQCQVDSQVTMMFWYRQQPGQSLTLIATANQGSEATYESGFVIDKFPISRPNLTFSTLTVSNMSPEDSSIYLCSVKGARETQYFGPGTRLLVL.

A word on this clone: The sample contains more than one DNA sequence encoding this CDR3. The J gene is TRBJ2-1, the V gene TRBV9; D call uncertain. V was cut by 0 bases and J by 4 bases, with 5 bases left in between. The CDR3 runs 13 residues. Germline loops: CDR1 SGDLS, CDR2 YYNGEE. Written as DNA, the CDR3 is TGTGCCAGCAGCGTAGCTACTTACAATGAGCAGTTCTTC. Translation: CASSVATYNEQFF.

CDR3 bases: TGTGCCAGCAGCTGGGCCGAGGGAAACACCATATATTTT. As protein: CASSWAEGNTIYF. J is TRBJ1-3 and V is TRBV7-2, with unresolved D. The CDR3 contains 13 residues. Trimming removed 4 bases at V and 4 bases at J, with 8 bases between. Germline V CDR1 and CDR2: SGHTA, FQGNSA.

V and J are TRBV25-1 and TRBJ2-2; TRBD1 agrees at 7 bases. The CDR3 consists of 12 residues. Looked up from germline, CDR1 is MGHDK and CDR2 is SYGVNS. J gave up 3 bases and V 9 bases, and 1 base lay outside the gene matches. The CDR3 here is CASQGDTGELFF. DNA for the CDR3: TGTGCCAGTCAGGGGGACACCGGGGAGCTGTTTTTT.

The chain employs TRBV30 and TRBJ1-1; no clear D. The CDR3 extends over 11 amino acids. The germline gives CDR1 GTSNPN, CDR2 SVGIG (reference sequence). Deletions cut 0 bases from V and 11 bases from J, with 10 bases between. The CDR3 DNA follows: TGTGCCTGGAGTGTGGGCCCGTTGGCTTTCTTT. The encoded protein is CAWSVGPLAFF.

This clone has just a few counts. The rearrangement uses TRBV30 and TRBJ2-7, with TRBD2 matching over 10 bases. J was trimmed by 6 bases and V by 4 bases; bases with no gene match: 9. This CDR3 has 14 amino acids. CDR1 is GTSNPN, CDR2 SVGIG, per germline (reference sequence). The CDR3 spells CAWIRTSGAVEQYF. CDR3 sequence (DNA): TGTGCCTGGATTAGAACTAGCGGGGCTGTCGAGCAGTACTTC.

This clone was counted a single time. The chain recombines TRBV30 with TRBJ2-3; D remains ambiguous. The CDR3 extends over 11 amino acids. CDR1 is GTSNPN, CDR2 SVGIG, per germline (reference sequence). Between the trimmed V and J ends, which lost 4 bases and 1 base, there was a span of 3 bases. This CDR3 reads CAWTGTDTQYF. The CDR3 DNA follows: TGTGCCTGGACTGGCACAGATACGCAGTATTTT.

This clone showed up just a few times. V is TRBV29-1 and J is TRBJ1-1; D unclear. Germline V gene lookup returns CDR1 SQVTM and CDR2 ANQGSEA. This CDR3 is 15 amino acids long. The V and J ends lost 2 bases and 0 bases respectively, with 13 bases between them. CDR3 DNA sequence: TGCAGCGTTGAATCCAGGTTTCTCATGAACACTGAAGCTTTCTTT. Its translation is CSVESRFLMNTEAFF.

The chain combines TRBV13 with TRBJ1-5; the D is unclear. Germline CDR1 reads PRHDT; CDR2 reads FYEKMQ (reference sequence). Between the trimmed V and J ends, which lost 3 bases and 4 bases, there was a span of 4 bases. CDR3 length equals 12 residues. CDR3: CASSFFNQPQHF. DNA of the CDR3: TGTGCCAGCAGCTTTTTTAATCAGCCCCAGCATTTT.

This clone was observed a few times. The rearrangement links TRBV5-1 to TRBJ2-1, with D tentatively TRBD2 (6 bases). Germline CDR1 reads SGHRS; CDR2 reads YFSETQ. V was pared by 3 bases and J by 2 bases, with 12 bases between. The CDR3 has 15 residues. The CDR3, as DNA: TGCGCCAGCAGCTCTTCCGGGACTCCCTACAATGAGCAGTTCTTC. Encoded protein: CASSSSGTPYNEQFF.

The chain has TRBV29-1 and TRBJ1-2; D is unresolved. Trimming pared 4 bases from V and 5 bases from J, leaving 8 bases between. CDR1 SQVTM and CDR2 ANQGSEA come from the germline V gene. This CDR3 is built from 11 residues. CDR3 loop: CSVVLDYGYTF. The CDR3 nucleotides read TGCAGCGTTGTACTGGATTATGGCTACACCTTC.

Turning to this clone: In the same sample, other DNA sequences code for this CDR3. V is TRBV25-1 and J is TRBJ2-1, with D unresolved. CDR3 length: 14 amino acids. From germline, CDR1 is MGHDK and CDR2 SYGVNS. The V end was cut by 3 bases, the J end by 0 bases, with 6 bases between. The chain's CDR3 is CASSELSSYNEQFF. The CDR3, as DNA: TGTGCCAGCAGTGAGCTGAGCTCCTACAATGAGCAGTTCTTC.

The chain employs TRBV5-1 and TRBJ1-2, with TRBD1 matching 7 bases. The CDR3 is 14 residues long. V was pared by 3 bases and J by 4 bases, with 6 bases of the junction left unmatched. Germline assignment: CDR1 SGHRS and CDR2 YFSETQ. The CDR3 DNA reads as TGCGCCAGCAGCTCCCGACAGGGAGGCTATGGCTACACCTTC. It translates to CASSSRQGGYGYTF.

This clone was found a few times. The rearrangement links TRBV11-2 to TRBJ2-7; possible D gene TRBD1, 5 bases. The V and J ends lost 4 bases and 2 bases respectively, with 15 bases between them. The germline V gene encodes CDR1 SGHAT and CDR2 FQNNGV. There are 15 residues in the CDR3. The CDR3 region is CASSSQTATPYEQYF. CDR3 DNA: TGTGCCAGCAGCTCCCAGACAGCCACCCCCTACGAGCAGTACTTC.

This clone appeared a single time. The chain has TRBV15 and TRBJ1-5; D not resolved. V gave up 0 bases and J gave up 7 bases, with 7 bases separating them. Germline V gene sequence: CDR1 LNHNV, CDR2 YYDKDF (reference sequence). CDR3 length equals 13 residues. CDR3 nucleotides: TGTGCCACCAGCAGAGAGGGGAACCAGCCCCAGCATTTT. This sequence encodes CATSREGNQPQHF.

The V call is TRBV11-2, the J call TRBJ1-6; 9 nucleotides agree with TRBD1. Per the germline V gene, CDR1 is SGHAT and CDR2 is FQNNGV. The CDR3 spans 16 residues. Trimming removed 2 bases from V and 6 bases from J; junction bases left unmatched: 5. Here the CDR3 DNA reads TGTGCCAGCAGCTTAAGTACGGGACAGGGTAATTCACCCCTCCACTTT. Protein: CASSLSTGQGNSPLHF.